The 26 T cell receptor beta chains reported below all come from one sample, sequenced in a study of cytomegalovirus exposure and HLA in healthy donors. The PCR ran on 60 Vbeta and 13 Jbeta primers. Method: immunoSEQ multiplex PCR; TCRdb's copy keeps in-frame clones and lacks some. The sample yields hundreds of thousands of clones, 85% to 90% seen once. Input material: PBMCs. Receptors were obtained from a young woman in good health and CMV-seronegative.

This chain uses TRBV2 with TRBJ1-1; TRBD1 matches 7 bases. CDR3 length: 13 residues. CDR1 and CDR2 from the germline V gene are SNHLY and FYNNEI. V shed 11 bases, J shed 0 bases, and the junction held 6 bases outside the gene matches. DNA for the CDR3: TGTGCCGGACAGGTTTTAATGAACACTGAAGCTTTCTTT. Translation: CAGQVLMNTEAFF. Full variable domain (remainder filled in from reference TRBV2 and TRBJ1-1): EPEVTQTPSHQVTQMGQEVILRCVPISNHLYFYWYRQILGQKVEFLVSFYNNEISEKSEIFDDQFSVERPDGSNFTLKIRSTKLEDSAMYFCAGQVLMNTEAFFGQGTRLTVV.

V is TRBV25-1 and J is TRBJ1-4; D gene ambiguous. Germline CDR1 reads MGHDK; CDR2 reads SYGVNS. The V end was cut by 2 bases, the J end by 4 bases, with 11 bases between. The CDR3 spans 15 residues. CDR3 in amino acids: CASSETRPINEKLFF. Written as DNA, the CDR3 is TGTGCCAGCAGTGAAACGCGGCCGATTAATGAAAAACTGTTTTTT.

The chain employs TRBV5-6 and TRBJ2-5; TRBD1 is a possible D gene (5 bases). Trimming pared 2 bases from V and 4 bases from J, leaving 9 bases between. Looked up from germline, CDR1 is SGHDT and CDR2 is YYEEEE. This CDR3 has 13 amino acids. The CDR3 coding sequence is TGTGCCAGCAGCTTCCAGGGTAGAGAGACCCAGTACTTC. It codes for CASSFQGRETQYF.

The chain has TRBV2 and TRBJ1-4, with a weak D call TRBD1 (6 bases). Germline CDR1 reads SNHLY; CDR2 reads FYNNEI. There are 12 residues in the CDR3. V was clipped by 8 bases and J by 6 bases, with 10 bases between them. The CDR3 bases are TGTGCCAGCGGTCAGGGGTATGAAAAACTGTTTTTT. This codes for CASGQGYEKLFF. Full variable domain (outside the CDR3, taken from reference TRBV2 and TRBJ1-4): EPEVTQTPSHQVTQMGQEVILRCVPISNHLYFYWYRQILGQKVEFLVSFYNNEISEKSEIFDDQFSVERPDGSNFTLKIRSTKLEDSAMYFCASGQGYEKLFFGSGTQLSVL.

The J gene is TRBJ1-1, the V gene TRBV6-6, with D possibly TRBD1 on 5 matching bases. V gave up 3 bases and J gave up 5 bases, with 16 bases separating them. Germline V gene sequence: CDR1 MNHNY, CDR2 SVGAGI (reference sequence). The length of the CDR3 is 15 residues. Here the CDR3 reads CASSYGGRAGTEAFF. The CDR3 DNA follows: TGTGCCAGCAGTTATGGTGGCAGGGCGGGGACTGAAGCTTTCTTT.

This chain connects TRBV2 to TRBJ2-3; TRBD2 is a possible D gene (5 bases). V was shortened by 4 bases and J by 3 bases, with 8 bases between the two germline ends. The CDR3 sequence is 13 residues long. Germline V gene sequence: CDR1 SNHLY, CDR2 FYNNEI. CDR3 sequence reads: CASSGTWTDTQYF. The DNA for the CDR3 is TGTGCCAGCAGTGGGACTTGGACAGATACGCAGTATTTT.

The chain is built from TRBV7-6 and TRBJ2-2; 9 nucleotides align to TRBD1. The CDR3 sequence is 16 residues long. V lost 0 bases, J lost 3 bases, and 2 bases stayed unmatched. CDR1 is SGHVS, CDR2 FNYEAQ, per germline. DNA of the CDR3: TGTGCCAGCAGCTTAGCCGGGACAGGGTACACCGGGGAGCTGTTTTTT. It codes for CASSLAGTGYTGELFF.

The V call is TRBV13, the J call TRBJ2-1; 7 bases map to TRBD2. The CDR3 consists of 16 residues. Germline assignment: CDR1 PRHDT and CDR2 FYEKMQ (reference sequence). With V trimmed by 5 bases and J by 0 bases, 7 bases remained unmatched. This CDR3 is CASSTSGEDSYNEQFF. CDR3 nucleotides: TGTGCCAGCAGCACAAGCGGGGAGGACTCCTACAATGAGCAGTTCTTC.

J is TRBJ1-1 and V is TRBV11-2; the match to TRBD1 covers 7 bases. The germline V gene encodes CDR1 SGHAT and CDR2 FQNNGV. V shed 5 bases, J shed 1 base, and the junction held 4 bases outside the gene matches. The CDR3 runs to 14 residues. The CDR3 loop is CASSRDRANTEAFF. In DNA form, the CDR3 reads TGTGCCAGCAGCAGAGACAGGGCGAACACTGAAGCTTTCTTT.

V usage is TRBV9 and J usage is TRBJ2-3; D is unclear. Germline-derived CDR1 and CDR2 are SGDLS and YYNGEE. The length of the CDR3 is 14 residues. Between the trimmed V and J ends, which lost 0 bases and 1 base, there was a span of 6 bases. The CDR3 protein is CASSVASRTDTQYF. The CDR3, as DNA: TGTGCCAGCAGCGTAGCTTCCCGCACAGATACGCAGTATTTT.

Only one count was recorded for this clone. The rearrangement uses TRBV2 and TRBJ1-5; D possibly corresponds to TRBD1 (6 bases). Trimming cost V 4 bases and J 3 bases, with 19 bases left between them. Germline V lookup: CDR1 SNHLY, CDR2 FYNNEI. The CDR3 loop spans 17 amino acids. The CDR3 protein is CASSVHRDTGDNQPQHF. CDR3 DNA sequence: TGTGCCAGCAGTGTACACAGGGATACTGGTGACAATCAGCCCCAGCATTTT.

The chain employs TRBV11-2 and TRBJ1-1, with TRBD1 as a possible D gene (5 bases). Germline assignment: CDR1 SGHAT and CDR2 FQNNGV. The CDR3 is 14 amino acids. V dropped 1 base and J dropped 7 bases, with 13 bases sitting between them. CDR3 amino acids: CASSLGQGTDEAFF. The CDR3 DNA follows: TGTGCCAGCAGCTTAGGGCAGGGAACCGATGAAGCTTTCTTT.

This clone was counted only a few times. The V and J genes are TRBV6-1 and TRBJ2-7, with TRBD1 matching 7 bases. The V gene end was trimmed by 4 bases and the J gene end by 5 bases; junction bases not matched to a gene: 11. CDR1 is MNHNS and CDR2 is SASEGT in the germline V gene. This CDR3 has 15 residues. CDR3 bases: TGTGCCAGCAGTGTAGGACAGGATGGGTCCCACGAGCAGTACTTC. Amino acid sequence: CASSVGQDGSHEQYF.

The chain has TRBV29-1 and TRBJ1-1, with D maybe TRBD1 (5 bases). Germline V gene sequence: CDR1 SQVTM, CDR2 ANQGSEA. The germline V and J ends were trimmed by 4 bases and 4 bases, with 13 bases remaining between them. The CDR3 is 13 amino acids. CDR3 sequence reads: CSVGVREGTEAFF. The DNA of the CDR3 is TGCAGCGTTGGTGTCAGGGAGGGCACTGAAGCTTTCTTT.

This clone appeared once. V gene TRBV6-4 combines with J gene TRBJ2-3; TRBD2 aligns across 10 bases. Germline V lookup: CDR1 MRHNA, CDR2 SNTAGT. J gave up 3 bases and V 4 bases, and 7 bases lay outside the gene matches. The CDR3 runs 16 residues. The CDR3 here is CASSASGGAGTDTQYF. The DNA of the CDR3 is TGTGCCAGCAGTGCCAGCGGGGGGGCAGGAACAGATACGCAGTATTTT.

The chain employs TRBV4-2 and TRBJ1-6; 7 bases match TRBD1. From germline, CDR1 is LGHNA and CDR2 YNFKEQ. The junction had 10 bases not matched to a gene; V was cut back by 3 bases and J by 5 bases. The CDR3 covers 17 residues. As DNA, the CDR3 is TGTGCCAGCAGCCAGTTACCCGGGACAGCAAATAATTCACCCCTCCACTTT. It encodes CASSQLPGTANNSPLHF.

The genes are TRBV10-3 and TRBJ1-2; TRBD1 aligns across 9 bases. The CDR3 runs to 14 residues. Per germline, CDR1 ENHRY and CDR2 SYGVKD. V shed 2 bases and J 8 bases; nucleotides not matched to a gene: 6. The CDR3 nucleotides read TGTGCCATCAGTGAGGGACAGGGGTTTTGGGGCTACACCTTC. Its protein is CAISEGQGFWGYTF.

The chain recombines TRBV18 with TRBJ2-3; tentatively, D is TRBD1 (6 bases). The V gene's germline CDR1 is KGHSH and CDR2 LQKENI. The CDR3 sequence is 15 residues long. The V and J ends lost 3 bases and 1 base respectively, with 11 bases between them. The CDR3 is CASSPLGGRTDTQYF. The CDR3 DNA sequence: TGTGCCAGCTCACCGTTAGGGGGACGCACAGATACGCAGTATTTT.

The chain recombines TRBV5-4 with TRBJ2-5, with D possibly matching TRBD2 (7 bases). The CDR3 has 13 residues. In germline, CDR1 is SGHNT, CDR2 YYREEE (reference sequence). The V end lost 6 bases, the J end lost 4 bases, and 13 bases lay between the germline ends. CDR3 sequence reads: CASMVRGGETQYF. CDR3 DNA: TGTGCCAGCATGGTTAGGGGGGGAGAGACCCAGTACTTC.

The rearrangement joins TRBV2 to TRBJ1-4, with a weak D call TRBD1 (5 bases). CDR1 and CDR2 from the germline V gene are SNHLY and FYNNEI. The CDR3 runs to 15 residues. The V end lost 8 bases, the J end lost 0 bases, and 13 bases lay between the germline ends. In nucleotides, the CDR3 is TGTGCCAGCGGGGGGAAAATTGCAACTAATGAAAAACTGTTTTTT. Its protein product is CASGGKIATNEKLFF.

This sequence joins TRBV6-6 and TRBJ2-5, with a possible D match to TRBD2 (5 bases). The end of the DNA fits TRBJ2-7 better, so the J call may be wrong. The CDR3 extends over 13 amino acids. Germline CDR1 is MNHNY and CDR2 is SVGAGI (reference sequence). DNA for the CDR3: TGTGCCAGCAGTAGGACCGGACTGTACGAGCAGTACTTC. It specifies CASSRTGLYEQYF.

V gene TRBV6-5 combines with J gene TRBJ2-1; maybe TRBD1 (6 bases). V was pared by 6 bases and J by 6 bases, with 9 bases between. Germline assignment: CDR1 MNHEY and CDR2 SVGAGI. This CDR3 has 12 amino acids. CDR3 protein: CASSLQGNEQFF. CDR3 bases: TGTGCCAGCAGCTTACAGGGCAATGAGCAGTTCTTC.

The chain joins TRBV2 to TRBJ1-1, with no clear D. Germline V gene lookup returns CDR1 SNHLY and CDR2 FYNNEI. The CDR3 is 10 residues long. The V gene lost 5 bases and the J gene lost 7 bases, with 5 bases spanning the gap. Here the CDR3 reads CASSTDEAFF. CDR3 bases: TGTGCCAGCAGTACAGATGAAGCTTTCTTT.

The V call is TRBV6-1, the J call TRBJ2-1; the match to TRBD2 covers 8 bases. Germline CDR1 and CDR2: MNHNS and SASEGT. There are 15 residues in the CDR3. Losses at the gene ends were 6 bases for V and 9 bases for J; bases not matched to a gene: 13. DNA for the CDR3: TGTGCCAGCAGCGACGTCGGAGCGGGGGCTGGTGAGCAGTTCTTC. This sequence encodes CASSDVGAGAGEQFF.

The chain joins TRBV4-2 to TRBJ2-5, with TRBD1 identical over 10 bases. Near its end, the DNA agrees better with TRBJ2-7, so the J call may be wrong. CDR1 and CDR2 (germline): LGHNA, YNFKEQ. The CDR3 is 13 amino acids. The CDR3: CASKGQGSYEQYF. The DNA for the CDR3 is TGTGCCAGTAAGGGACAGGGGTCCTACGAGCAGTACTTC.

The chain employs TRBV29-1 and TRBJ1-2; 9 bases match TRBD1. Trimming at V came to 3 bases and at J to 6 bases, leaving 5 bases not matched to a gene. The CDR3 is 13 residues long. Germline V gives CDR1 SQVTM, CDR2 ANQGSEA. This CDR3 reads CSVDRTGADGYTF. The CDR3 bases are TGCAGCGTTGATAGGACAGGGGCCGATGGCTACACCTTC. The whole variable domain, filled in from reference TRBV29-1 and TRBJ1-2, reads SAVISQKPSRDICQRGTSLTIQCQVDSQVTMMFWYRQQPGQSLTLIATANQGSEATYESGFVIDKFPISRPNLTFSTLTVSNMSPEDSSIYLCSVDRTGADGYTFGSGTRLTVV.